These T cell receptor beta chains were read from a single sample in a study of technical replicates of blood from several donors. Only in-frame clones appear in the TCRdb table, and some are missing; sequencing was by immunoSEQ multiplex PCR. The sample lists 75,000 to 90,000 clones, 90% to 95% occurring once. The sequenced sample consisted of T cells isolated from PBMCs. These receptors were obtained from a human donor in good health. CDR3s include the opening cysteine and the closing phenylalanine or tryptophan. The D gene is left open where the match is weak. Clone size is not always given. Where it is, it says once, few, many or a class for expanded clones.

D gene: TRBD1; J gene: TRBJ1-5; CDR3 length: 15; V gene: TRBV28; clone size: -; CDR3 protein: CASSPADRGNQPQHF; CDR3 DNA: TGTGCCAGCAGTCCCGCCGACAGGGGCAATCAGCCCCAGCATTTT
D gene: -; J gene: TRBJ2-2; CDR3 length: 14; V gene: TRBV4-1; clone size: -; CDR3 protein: CASSRPEAPGELFF; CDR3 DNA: TGCGCCAGCAGCCGACCGGAAGCGCCCGGGGAGCTGTTTTTT
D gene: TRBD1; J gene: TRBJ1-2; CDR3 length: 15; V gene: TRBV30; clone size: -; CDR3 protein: CAWSNRQGGIYGYTF; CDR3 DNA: TGTGCCTGGAGTAATCGACAGGGGGGAATCTATGGCTACACCTTC
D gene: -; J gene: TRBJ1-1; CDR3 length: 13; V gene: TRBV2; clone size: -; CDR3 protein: CASHRSGNTEAFF; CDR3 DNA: TGTGCCAGCCATCGGTCAGGGAACACTGAAGCTTTCTTT
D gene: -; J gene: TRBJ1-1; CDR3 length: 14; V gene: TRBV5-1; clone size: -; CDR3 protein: CASSPGWGNTEAFF; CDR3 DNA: TGCGCCAGCAGCCCGGGGTGGGGGAACACTGAAGCTTTCTTT
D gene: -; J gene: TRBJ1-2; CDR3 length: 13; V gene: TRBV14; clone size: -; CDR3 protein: CASTPGQGYGYTF; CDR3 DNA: TGTGCCAGCACCCCCGGGCAGGGCTATGGCTATACCTTC
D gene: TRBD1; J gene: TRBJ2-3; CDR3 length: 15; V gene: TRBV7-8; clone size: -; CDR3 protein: CASSTTGMSTDTQYF; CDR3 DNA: TGTGCCAGCAGCACGACAGGGATGAGCACAGATACGCAGTATTTT
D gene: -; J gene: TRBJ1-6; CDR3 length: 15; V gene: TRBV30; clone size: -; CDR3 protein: CAWSALEGTKSPLHF; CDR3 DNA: TGTGCCTGGAGTGCCCTTGAGGGAACGAAGTCACCCCTCCACTTT
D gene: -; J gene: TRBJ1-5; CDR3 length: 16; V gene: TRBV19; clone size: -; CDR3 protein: CASSIIPLTPLEPQHF; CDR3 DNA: TGTGCCAGTAGTATAATCCCCTTGACTCCCCTCGAGCCCCAGCATTTT
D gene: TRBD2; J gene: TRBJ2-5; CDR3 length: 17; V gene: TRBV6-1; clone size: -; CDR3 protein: CASSGGLAGGLQETQYF; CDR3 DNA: TGTGCCAGCAGTGGGGGGCTAGCGGGAGGATTACAAGAGACCCAGTACTTC
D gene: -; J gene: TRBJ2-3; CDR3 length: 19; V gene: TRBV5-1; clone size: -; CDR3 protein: CASSQLSRDLTYGTDTQYF; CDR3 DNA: TGCGCCAGCAGCCAACTGTCCCGGGACTTAACCTACGGCACAGATACGCAGTATTTT
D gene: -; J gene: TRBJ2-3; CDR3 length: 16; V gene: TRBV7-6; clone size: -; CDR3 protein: CASSLGWKGSTDTQYF; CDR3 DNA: TGTGCCAGCAGCTTAGGTTGGAAGGGGAGCACAGATACGCAGTATTTT
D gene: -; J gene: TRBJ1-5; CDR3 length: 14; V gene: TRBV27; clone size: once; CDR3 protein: CASSLYGTNQPQHF; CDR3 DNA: TGTGCCAGCAGTTTATATGGGACAAATCAGCCCCAGCATTTT
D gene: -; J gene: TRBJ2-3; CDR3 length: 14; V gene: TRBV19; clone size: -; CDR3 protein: CASMKGDVRDTQYF; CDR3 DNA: TGTGCCAGTATGAAGGGGGACGTCCGGGATACGCAGTATTTT
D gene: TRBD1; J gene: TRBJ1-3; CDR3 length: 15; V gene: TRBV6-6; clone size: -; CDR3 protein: CASSMDRGAGNTIYF; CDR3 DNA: TGTGCCAGCAGCATGGACAGGGGCGCTGGAAACACCATATATTTT
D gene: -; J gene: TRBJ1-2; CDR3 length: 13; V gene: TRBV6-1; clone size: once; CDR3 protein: CASSVHRNYGYTF; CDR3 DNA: TGTGCCAGCAGTGTTCACAGGAACTATGGCTACACCTTC
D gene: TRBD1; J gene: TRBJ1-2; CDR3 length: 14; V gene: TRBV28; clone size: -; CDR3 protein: CAIAESGTAYGYTF; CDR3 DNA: TGTGCCATCGCAGAATCCGGGACAGCCTATGGCTACACCTTC